These 3 T cell receptor beta chains were all obtained from the same sample, sequenced in a study of blood T cell repertoires in COVID-19. Data came from immunoSEQ multiplex PCR; TCRdb stores just in-frame clones and leaves some out. This table has around 300,000 clones, roughly 90% appearing once. What was sequenced was PBMCs or T cells enriched from blood (not recorded which). The origin of the receptors is a woman between 40 and 55 years old who had recovered from COVID-19.

This chain uses TRBV9 with TRBJ1-3; D not certain. CDR1 SGDLS and CDR2 YYNGEE come from the germline V gene. The ends were cut back, 6 bases at V and 0 bases at J, with 10 bases in the middle. The CDR3 contains 14 residues. The DNA for the CDR3 is TGTGCCAGCACGCCGGGAACCTCTGGAAACACCATATATTTT. It translates to CASTPGTSGNTIYF. Combining the CDR3 with reference TRBV9 and TRBJ1-3 gives the whole variable domain DSGVTQTPKHLITATGQRVTLRCSPRSGDLSVYWYQQSLDQGLQFLIQYYNGEERAKGNILERFSAQQFPDLHSELNLSSLELGDSALYFCASTPGTSGNTIYFGEGSWLTVV.

V usage is TRBV4-1 and J usage is TRBJ2-5, with D tentatively TRBD1 (5 bases). Germline loops: CDR1 MGHRA, CDR2 YSYEKL. There are 15 residues in the CDR3. The ends were cut back, 0 bases at V and 5 bases at J, with 13 bases in the middle. This chain's CDR3 is CASSQEAQVRETQYF. The CDR3 DNA reads as TGCGCCAGCAGCCAAGAGGCACAGGTGAGGGAGACCCAGTACTTC.

CDR3 region: CASSSHPNTGELFF. CDR3 nucleotides: TGTGCCAGCAGCTCACATCCGAACACCGGGGAGCTGTTTTTT. This sequence joins TRBV5-4 and TRBJ2-2; D gene ambiguous. Trimming took 3 bases from V and 0 from J, leaving 6 bases between them. This CDR3 region has 14 residues. CDR1 and CDR2 (germline): SGHNT, YYREEE (reference sequence). Complete variable domain (other parts from reference TRBV5-4 and TRBJ2-2): ETGVTQSPTHLIKTRGQQVTLRCSSQSGHNTVSWYQQALGQGPQFIFQYYREEENGRGNFPPRFSGLQFPNYSSELNVNALELDDSALYLCASSSHPNTGELFFGEGSRLTVL.